Each of the 17 T cell receptor beta chains below was sequenced from the same sample in a study of T cell responses to AZD1222 COVID-19 vaccine. The assay was immunoSEQ multiplex PCR, and TCRdb's table has in-frame clones only and misses some. The table lists 150,000 to 160,000 clones, 75% to 90% of them singletons. The sample was peripheral blood, taken after recovery from COVID-19. These receptors were obtained from an adult who had recovered from COVID-19.

The chain has TRBV18 and TRBJ1-4; D is ambiguous. This CDR3 contains 13 residues. The V gene's germline CDR1 is KGHSH and CDR2 LQKENI. Trimming removed 3 bases at V and 3 bases at J, with 5 bases between. CDR3 protein: CASSPSPNEKLFF. The CDR3 DNA reads TGTGCCAGCTCACCGTCCCCTAATGAAAAACTGTTTTTT.

With regard to this clone: One end of the junction fails to match germline, which may point to a read error. The chain has TRBV28 and TRBJ2-1; D may correspond to TRBD1 or TRBD2 (6 bases each). CDR3 size: 14 residues. Germline V gene lookup returns CDR1 MDHEN and CDR2 SYDVKM. CDR3 protein: CAGSSRRGYNEQFF. The CDR3 bases are TGTGCCGGCAGTTCCCGGAGGGGGTACAATGAGCAGTTCTTC.

V gene TRBV19 combines with J gene TRBJ2-7; D uncertain. The germline V gene has CDR1 LNHDA and CDR2 SQIVND (reference sequence). Trimming removed 3 bases from V and 0 bases from J, with 6 bases in between. The CDR3 consists of 13 residues. The DNA for the CDR3 is TGTGCCAGTAGTATGGCCAGCTCCTACGAGCAGTACTTC. Its protein product is CASSMASSYEQYF.

The genes are TRBV25-1 and TRBJ1-4; 9 bases match TRBD1. Germline V CDR1 and CDR2: MGHDK, SYGVNS. The V and J ends lost 6 bases and 7 bases, in that order; junction bases with no gene match: 3. The CDR3 spans 13 residues. The CDR3 DNA reads TGTGCCAGCAGCCGGACAGGGGTTGAAAAACTGTTTTTT. Protein: CASSRTGVEKLFF.

The chain joins TRBV19 to TRBJ2-7; TRBD1 matches at 7 bases. The CDR3 contains 14 residues. Germline CDR1 and CDR2: LNHDA and SQIVND (reference sequence). Trimming cost V 5 bases and J 0 bases; bases outside gene matches: 4. The chain's CDR3 is CASSPRTGSYEQYF. The CDR3 DNA follows: TGTGCCAGTAGTCCCCGGACAGGCTCCTACGAGCAGTACTTC.

In its sample, this clone was seen a few times. The chain combines TRBV25-1 with TRBJ2-3, with D possibly being TRBD2 (5 bases). V was cut by 2 bases and J by 2 bases, with 11 bases left in between. This CDR3 has 15 amino acids. Germline V CDR1 and CDR2: MGHDK, SYGVNS. CDR3 region: CASSEPRTVTDTQYF. The CDR3 bases are TGTGCCAGCAGTGAACCCCGGACTGTCACAGATACGCAGTATTTT.

As for this clone: The sample contains more than one DNA sequence encoding this CDR3. The genes are TRBV5-1 and TRBJ2-7; 9 nucleotides align to TRBD1. J lost 2 bases, V lost 4 bases, and 4 bases had no gene match. There are 14 residues in the CDR3. Germline V lookup: CDR1 SGHRS, CDR2 YFSETQ. CDR3 loop: CASSPDRGPYEQYF. CDR3 nucleotides: TGCGCCAGCAGCCCGGACAGGGGACCCTACGAGCAGTACTTC.

The J gene is TRBJ2-5, the V gene TRBV4-1; 12 nucleotides align to TRBD2. Germline CDR1 reads MGHRA; CDR2 reads YSYEKL. There are 16 residues in the CDR3. V was pared by 8 bases and J by 5 bases, with 12 bases of the junction left unmatched. The CDR3 DNA follows: TGCGCCAGCGGACTAGCGGGGTCCAATCCCTTCGAGACCCAGTACTTC. Protein: CASGLAGSNPFETQYF.

V usage is TRBV2 and J usage is TRBJ1-4; perhaps TRBD1 as D (6 bases). Germline V gene data show CDR1 as SNHLY and CDR2 as FYNNEI. The CDR3 covers 17 residues. Trimming shortened V by 5 bases and J by 8 bases, and 24 bases separated the two germline ends. The DNA of the CDR3 is TGTGCCAGCAGTTTTGCTGACAGGTTCCAAACCCCCGAAAAACTGTTTTTT. Translation gives CASSFADRFQTPEKLFF.

The rearrangement links TRBV19 to TRBJ2-7; perhaps TRBD2 as D (6 bases). This CDR3 comprises 16 residues. The germline V and J ends were trimmed by 3 bases and 0 bases, with 15 bases remaining between them. Per germline, CDR1 LNHDA and CDR2 SQIVND (reference sequence). In DNA form, the CDR3 reads TGTGCCAGTAGTATTGGGCCGGAGGGCCCCTCCTACGAGCAGTACTTC. Its protein is CASSIGPEGPSYEQYF.

The V and J genes are TRBV3-1 (or the pseudogene TRBV3-2) and TRBJ1-3, with D unresolved. The CDR3 extends over 16 amino acids. The germline CDR1 and CDR2 sequences are LGHDT and YNNKEL (reference sequence). Trimming cost V 1 base and J 0 bases, with 10 bases left between them. The CDR3 here is CASSQVRVNSGNTIYF. The DNA of the CDR3 is TGTGCCAGCAGCCAAGTCAGAGTGAACTCTGGAAACACCATATATTTT.

The J gene is TRBJ2-1, the V gene TRBV4-1; possible D gene TRBD1, 5 bases. This CDR3 has 18 amino acids. Trimming shortened V by 1 base and J by 6 bases, and 22 bases separated the two germline ends. In germline, CDR1 is MGHRA, CDR2 YSYEKL. Here the CDR3 reads CASSQVGRQPRALNEQFF. CDR3 bases: TGCGCCAGCAGCCAAGTGGGGCGGCAGCCCAGGGCCCTCAATGAGCAGTTCTTC.

V is TRBV6-4 and J is TRBJ1-6, with 8 positions matching TRBD1. The CDR3 loop spans 19 amino acids. The J segment lost 0 bases and the V segment lost 9 bases, leaving 16 bases of the junction unmatched. Germline loops: CDR1 MRHNA, CDR2 SNTAGT. CDR3 amino acids: CARSTDRGKRSSYNSPLHF. The CDR3 DNA follows: TGTGCCAGGAGCACCGACAGGGGTAAGAGGAGCTCCTATAATTCACCCCTCCACTTT.

This clone has just one count. The CDR3 DNA reads TGTGCCAGCAGCCAAGAAAACAGCGGGGAGACCCAGTACTTC. It is translated as CASSQENSGETQYF. The chain links TRBV4-2 to TRBJ2-5, with a possible D match to TRBD2 (6 bases). Germline CDR1 and CDR2: LGHNA and YNFKEQ. The CDR3 has 14 residues. Trimming left V 0 bases short and J 5 bases short, with 10 bases between.

The chain combines TRBV29-1 with TRBJ1-5; D is ambiguous. V shed 6 bases and J shed 1 base, with 7 bases lying between them. Germline CDR1 and CDR2: SQVTM and ANQGSEA. This CDR3 has 12 residues. The CDR3 is CSVRGSNQPQHF. In DNA form, the CDR3 reads TGCAGCGTGCGCGGGAGCAATCAGCCCCAGCATTTT.

This chain uses TRBV21-1 with TRBJ1-2; the DNA was not compared with TRBD1, the D call given in the table. TRBV21-1 is a known pseudogene. The CDR3 length is 17 residues. The CDR3 DNA follows: TGTGCCAGCAGCAAAGCAAACGGACAGGGGGCGCGGGATGGCTACACCTTC. Translated, it gives CASSKANGQGARDGYTF.

As regards this clone: At the DNA level, this CDR3 is encoded by other sequences in the same sample as well. This chain joins TRBV20-1 and TRBJ2-3, with D unresolved. V was pared by 6 bases and J by 2 bases, with 3 bases between. The CDR3 has 10 residues. CDR1 is DFQATT, CDR2 SNEGSKA, per germline (reference sequence). This CDR3 is CSALTDTQYF. For the CDR3, the DNA is TGCAGTGCCCTCACAGATACGCAGTATTTT.